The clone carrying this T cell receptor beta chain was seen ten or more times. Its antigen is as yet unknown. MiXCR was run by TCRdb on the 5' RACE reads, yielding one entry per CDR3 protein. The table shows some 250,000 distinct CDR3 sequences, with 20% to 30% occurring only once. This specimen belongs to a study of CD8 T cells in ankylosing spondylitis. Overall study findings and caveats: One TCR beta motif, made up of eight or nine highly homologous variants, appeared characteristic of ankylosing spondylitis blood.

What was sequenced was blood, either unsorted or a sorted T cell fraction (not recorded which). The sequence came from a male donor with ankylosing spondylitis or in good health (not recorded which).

This CDR3 reads CASSLGVGDKNYGYTF. Written as DNA, the CDR3 is TGCGCCAGCAGCTTGGGTGTCGGAGATAAAAACTATGGCTACACCTTC. This chain connects TRBV5-1 to TRBJ1-2; D gene ambiguous. The CDR3 consists of 16 residues. The ends were cut back, 0 bases at V and 2 bases at J, with 14 bases in the middle. CDR1 SGHRS and CDR2 YFSETQ come from the germline V gene.